One and the same sample provided the 28 T cell receptor beta chains below, sequenced in a study of blood T cell repertoires in COVID-19. Clones were sequenced by immunoSEQ multiplex PCR, and TCRdb holds only the in-frame ones, with some missing. The table records tens of thousands of clones, roughly 76% of them present only once. Sequencing input: peripheral blood. These receptors were taken from a woman between 70 and 85 years old with acute or convalescent COVID-19.

This clone came up a few times. The chain links TRBV14 to TRBJ1-2; 9 positions agree with TRBD1. The V segment lost 1 base and the J segment 4 bases; nucleotides outside the gene matches: 4. Germline lookup yields CDR1 SGHDN and CDR2 FVKESK. This CDR3 has 15 residues. The CDR3 sequence is CASSQATGGIYGYTF. Written as DNA, the CDR3 is TGTGCCAGCAGCCAAGCCACAGGGGGCATCTATGGCTACACCTTC.

The rearrangement joins TRBV19 to TRBJ1-5, with D tentatively TRBD1 (6 bases). V shed 3 bases and J shed 2 bases, with 8 bases lying between them. The V gene's germline CDR1 is LNHDA and CDR2 SQIVND (reference sequence). The CDR3 runs 14 residues. DNA for the CDR3: TGTGCCAGTAGTATTTCAGGGGGCAATCAGCCCCAGCATTTT. It is translated as CASSISGGNQPQHF.

The genes are TRBV10-3 and TRBJ1-2; D is uncertain. V was trimmed by 4 bases and J by 2 bases, leaving 8 bases between them. Germline CDR1 ENHRY, CDR2 SYGVKD. The CDR3 has 13 residues. CDR3 nucleotide sequence: TGTGCCATCAGTGCGCAAGCCAACTATGGCTACACCTTC. Translating gives CAISAQANYGYTF.

V is TRBV30 and J is TRBJ1-5; TRBD1 might be the D (6 bases). This CDR3 spans 13 amino acids. V gave up 1 base and J gave up 4 bases, with 8 bases separating them. The germline CDR1 and CDR2 sequences are GTSNPN and SVGIG (reference sequence). The CDR3 loop is CAWSEQGNQPQHF. The DNA of the CDR3 is TGTGCCTGGAGTGAACAGGGAAATCAGCCCCAGCATTTT.

J is TRBJ1-2 and V is TRBV5-4; a possible D gene is TRBD1 (5 bases). Trimming left V 3 bases short and J 8 bases short, with 11 bases between. This CDR3 is 12 amino acids long. Germline CDR1 is SGHNT and CDR2 is YYREEE (reference sequence). The CDR3 DNA reads TGTGCCAGCAGCTGGGACTCCGGAGGCTACACCTTC. It is translated as CASSWDSGGYTF.

This clone was detected only a few times. This chain's CDR3 is CASSLSPQGAQAFF. The CDR3 DNA follows: TGTGCCAGCAGCTTATCTCCGCAGGGGGCGCAAGCTTTCTTT. This sequence joins TRBV7-2 and TRBJ1-1, with 8 nucleotides matching TRBD1. This CDR3 spans 14 amino acids. V trimming: 2 bases; J trimming: 9 bases; junction bases outside the gene matches: 8. In germline, CDR1 is SGHTA, CDR2 FQGNSA.

The chain combines TRBV10-3 with TRBJ1-1, with D possibly matching TRBD1 (5 bases). CDR3 length equals 15 residues. With 2 bases removed from V and 0 bases from J, the gap between germline ends came to 10 bases. CDR1 is ENHRY and CDR2 is SYGVKD in the germline V gene. CDR3 amino acids: CAISEAGRMNTEAFF. CDR3 in DNA: TGTGCCATCAGTGAGGCAGGGAGGATGAACACTGAAGCTTTCTTT.

This chain links TRBV10-1 with TRBJ2-2; tentative D call: TRBD2 (5 bases). V lost 9 bases and J 1 base, leaving 9 bases between the germline ends. CDR1 is WNHNN, CDR2 SYGVQD, per germline (reference sequence). The CDR3 totals 13 residues. The CDR3 loop reads CASEDWNTGELFF. In nucleotides, the CDR3 is TGCGCCAGTGAGGACTGGAACACCGGGGAGCTGTTTTTT.

There are a few counts of this clone. The rearrangement links TRBV19 to TRBJ1-2; tentatively, D is TRBD1 (6 bases). There are 12 residues in the CDR3. V dropped 5 bases and J dropped 8 bases, with 12 bases sitting between them. Germline assignment: CDR1 LNHDA and CDR2 SQIVND (reference sequence). The DNA of the CDR3 is TGTGCCAGTAGTTTGGGGGCACGGGGCTACACCTTC. Translating gives CASSLGARGYTF.

This clone came up a few times. This chain uses TRBV7-2 with TRBJ2-3; D possibly corresponds to TRBD2 (6 bases). Germline lookup yields CDR1 SGHTA and CDR2 FQGNSA. The CDR3 consists of 16 residues. With 5 bases removed from V and 1 base from J, the gap between germline ends came to 16 bases. In nucleotides, the CDR3 is TGTGCCAGCAGCCCTTTTGGCGGGGTGGGCACAGATACGCAGTATTTT. It translates to CASSPFGGVGTDTQYF.

The V call is TRBV4-2, the J call TRBJ1-5; D not resolved. Germline V gene data show CDR1 as LGHNA and CDR2 as YNFKEQ. The CDR3 spans 13 residues. The V and J ends lost 0 bases and 10 bases respectively, with 10 bases between them. CDR3 in amino acids: CASSQDRSGPQHF. Here the CDR3 DNA reads TGTGCCAGCAGCCAAGATCGCTCGGGTCCCCAGCATTTT.

J is TRBJ1-2 and V is TRBV28; D uncertain. CDR1 MDHEN and CDR2 SYDVKM come from the germline V gene. V gave up 5 bases and J gave up 8 bases, with 15 bases separating them. The CDR3 has 13 residues. CDR3 DNA: TGTGCCAGCAGTCTCAAGCCACTGTGGGGCTACACCTTC. Its translation is CASSLKPLWGYTF.

CDR3 region: CASSLDRIKETQYF. DNA for the CDR3: TGTGCCAGCAGCTTGGACAGGATAAAGGAGACCCAGTACTTC. The chain links TRBV5-4 to TRBJ2-5, with a possible D match to TRBD1 (5 bases). The CDR3 has 14 residues. V was pared by 0 bases and J by 5 bases, with 11 bases between. Looked up from germline, CDR1 is SGHNT and CDR2 is YYREEE (reference sequence). Together with reference TRBV5-4 and TRBJ2-5, the CDR3 gives the full variable domain: ETGVTQSPTHLIKTRGQQVTLRCSSQSGHNTVSWYQQALGQGPQFIFQYYREEENGRGNFPPRFSGLQFPNYSSELNVNALELDDSALYLCASSLDRIKETQYFGPGTRLLVL.

The chain links TRBV19 to TRBJ2-5; no clear D gene. The germline CDR1 and CDR2 sequences are LNHDA and SQIVND (reference sequence). CDR3 length: 13 amino acids. The ends were cut back, 7 bases at V and 5 bases at J, with 14 bases in the middle. CDR3 region: CASIGAFGETQYF. The CDR3 DNA sequence: TGTGCCAGTATAGGCGCGTTCGGGGAGACCCAGTACTTC.

The rearrangement uses TRBV7-9 and TRBJ1-2; D remains ambiguous. Trimming took 1 base from V and 8 from J, leaving 11 bases between them. This CDR3 comprises 13 residues. From germline, CDR1 is SEHNR and CDR2 FQNEAQ (reference sequence). The CDR3 region has the DNA TGTGCCAGCAGCTTAGGTTCGAGAGGAGGCTACACCTTC. It translates to CASSLGSRGGYTF.

A single count supports this clone. The V call is TRBV28, the J call TRBJ2-7, with 10 bases matching TRBD2. Germline loops: CDR1 MDHEN, CDR2 SYDVKM. The CDR3 runs 16 residues. Trimming cost V 3 bases and J 4 bases; bases outside gene matches: 9. The chain's CDR3 is CASSFSSGGPLYEQYF. CDR3 nucleotides: TGTGCCAGCAGTTTCTCTAGCGGGGGACCCTTATACGAGCAGTACTTC.

This sequence joins TRBV12-5 and TRBJ2-1, with 7 bases identical to TRBD2. V shed 1 base, J shed 0 bases, and the junction held 12 bases outside the gene matches. The length of the CDR3 is 19 residues. The germline V gene encodes CDR1 LGHNT and CDR2 FRNRAP. The CDR3, as DNA: TGTGCTAGTGGTTTGGCCCCTTTGGCTAGCGGAGCCTCCTACAATGAGCAGTTCTTC. This encodes CASGLAPLASGASYNEQFF.

The chain employs TRBV11-2 and TRBJ1-1; the match to TRBD1 covers 7 bases. V lost 2 bases to trimming and J lost 1 base; unmatched junction nucleotides: 4. The CDR3 totals 15 residues. Germline V gene sequence: CDR1 SGHAT, CDR2 FQNNGV. For the CDR3, the DNA is TGTGCCAGCAGCTTATCGGGACAGTCGAACACTGAAGCTTTCTTT. Amino acids: CASSLSGQSNTEAFF.

The chain combines TRBV19 with TRBJ1-5; 10 bases are a match to TRBD1. Germline V CDR1 and CDR2: LNHDA, SQIVND (reference sequence). The CDR3 is 15 amino acids. V shed 5 bases, J shed 4 bases, and the junction held 5 bases outside the gene matches. Here the CDR3 reads CASSDRTGGNQPQHF. The CDR3 DNA reads as TGTGCCAGTAGTGATAGGACAGGGGGAAATCAGCCCCAGCATTTT.

The rearrangement joins TRBV2 to TRBJ1-6; D is unclear. The CDR3 length is 15 residues. Germline assignment: CDR1 SNHLY and CDR2 FYNNEI. With 3 bases removed from V and 0 bases from J, the gap between germline ends came to 6 bases. CDR3 sequence (DNA): TGTGCCAGCAGTGAGGCCAGCTCCTATAATTCACCCCTCCACTTT. Protein: CASSEASSYNSPLHF.

This rearrangement joins TRBV28 to TRBJ2-2, with D possibly being TRBD2 (6 bases). The V and J ends lost 4 bases and 0 bases respectively, with 12 bases between them. CDR1 and CDR2 from the germline V gene are MDHEN and SYDVKM. The CDR3 has 16 amino acids. This chain's CDR3 is CASSWEAGTNTGELFF. The CDR3 nucleotides read TGTGCCAGCAGTTGGGAGGCGGGAACGAACACCGGGGAGCTGTTTTTT.

In its sample, this clone was seen a few times. The chain is built from TRBV28 and TRBJ1-5; D is ambiguous. The ends were cut back, 3 bases at V and 6 bases at J, with 21 bases in the middle. CDR1 is MDHEN and CDR2 is SYDVKM in the germline V gene. This CDR3 has 17 amino acids. DNA for the CDR3: TGTGCCAGCAGTTTCAAGCCGGAGGGTATAGTGGGTCAGCCCCAGCATTTT. Translation gives CASSFKPEGIVGQPQHF.

The chain links TRBV19 to TRBJ2-3, with a tentative D call TRBD1 (5 bases). The CDR3 extends over 14 amino acids. CDR1 is LNHDA, CDR2 SQIVND, per germline (reference sequence). V was clipped by 5 bases and J by 4 bases, with 13 bases between them. Written as DNA, the CDR3 is TGTGCCAGTAGTTCGAGGCAGGGCCCAGATACGCAGTATTTT. This sequence encodes CASSSRQGPDTQYF.

This sequence joins TRBV6-6 and TRBJ2-1; a possible D gene is TRBD1 (5 bases). This CDR3 has 15 residues. The germline V and J ends were trimmed by 6 bases and 10 bases, with 22 bases remaining between them. CDR1 is MNHNY and CDR2 is SVGAGI in the germline V gene (reference sequence). CDR3 amino acids: CASSPLQGLNQEQFF. In nucleotides, the CDR3 is TGTGCCAGCAGCCCCCTTCAGGGTCTGAATCAGGAGCAGTTCTTC.

This rearrangement joins TRBV5-4 to TRBJ1-1; D gene ambiguous. This CDR3 spans 15 amino acids. Trimming pared 0 bases from V and 0 bases from J, leaving 9 bases between. The germline gives CDR1 SGHNT, CDR2 YYREEE (reference sequence). The CDR3 protein is CASSLVFGMNTEAFF. The CDR3 DNA reads as TGTGCCAGCAGCTTGGTGTTCGGGATGAACACTGAAGCTTTCTTT. The full variable domain, rest sourced from reference TRBV5-4 and TRBJ1-1, is ETGVTQSPTHLIKTRGQQVTLRCSSQSGHNTVSWYQQALGQGPQFIFQYYREEENGRGNFPPRFSGLQFPNYSSELNVNALELDDSALYLCASSLVFGMNTEAFFGQGTRLTVV.

There are a few counts of this clone. The chain combines TRBV4-2 with TRBJ1-1; D is undetermined. The germline V gene encodes CDR1 LGHNA and CDR2 YNFKEQ. The CDR3 length is 13 residues. Deletions cut 5 bases from V and 4 bases from J, with 11 bases between. The CDR3 protein is CASSVEGSTEAFF. As DNA, the CDR3 is TGTGCCAGCAGCGTAGAGGGTAGCACTGAAGCTTTCTTT.

The CDR3 sequence: CASSPVTWAGSYEQYF. As DNA, the CDR3 is TGTGCCAGCAGCCCGGTGACATGGGCGGGGTCCTACGAGCAGTACTTC. The chain recombines TRBV7-8 with TRBJ2-7, with D perhaps TRBD2 (6 bases). The CDR3 consists of 16 residues. Per germline, CDR1 SGHVS and CDR2 FQNEAQ. V lost 5 bases and J 1 base, leaving 18 bases between the germline ends.

The chain's CDR3 is CASRNRDRVLSTIYF. The CDR3 DNA follows: TGTGCCAGCAGGAACCGGGACAGGGTCTTGAGCACCATATATTTT. The chain joins TRBV2 to TRBJ1-3; 9 bases are a match to TRBD1. V lost 6 bases, J lost 9 bases, and 12 bases stayed unmatched. This CDR3 has 15 amino acids. Germline V gene lookup returns CDR1 SNHLY and CDR2 FYNNEI.